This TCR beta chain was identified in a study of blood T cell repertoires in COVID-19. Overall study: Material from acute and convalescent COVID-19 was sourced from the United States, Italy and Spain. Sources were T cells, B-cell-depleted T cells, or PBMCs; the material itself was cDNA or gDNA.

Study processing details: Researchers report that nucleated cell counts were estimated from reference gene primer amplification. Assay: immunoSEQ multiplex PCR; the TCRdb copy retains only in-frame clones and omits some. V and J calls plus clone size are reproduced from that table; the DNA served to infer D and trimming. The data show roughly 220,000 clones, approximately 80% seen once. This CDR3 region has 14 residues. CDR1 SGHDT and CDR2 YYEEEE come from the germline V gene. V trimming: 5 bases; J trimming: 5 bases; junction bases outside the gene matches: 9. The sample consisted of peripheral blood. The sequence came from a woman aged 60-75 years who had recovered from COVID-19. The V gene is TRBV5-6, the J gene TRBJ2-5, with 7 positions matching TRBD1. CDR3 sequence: CASRGRGFVETQYF. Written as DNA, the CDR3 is TGTGCCAGCAGGGGCAGGGGGTTCGTGGAGACCCAGTACTTC.